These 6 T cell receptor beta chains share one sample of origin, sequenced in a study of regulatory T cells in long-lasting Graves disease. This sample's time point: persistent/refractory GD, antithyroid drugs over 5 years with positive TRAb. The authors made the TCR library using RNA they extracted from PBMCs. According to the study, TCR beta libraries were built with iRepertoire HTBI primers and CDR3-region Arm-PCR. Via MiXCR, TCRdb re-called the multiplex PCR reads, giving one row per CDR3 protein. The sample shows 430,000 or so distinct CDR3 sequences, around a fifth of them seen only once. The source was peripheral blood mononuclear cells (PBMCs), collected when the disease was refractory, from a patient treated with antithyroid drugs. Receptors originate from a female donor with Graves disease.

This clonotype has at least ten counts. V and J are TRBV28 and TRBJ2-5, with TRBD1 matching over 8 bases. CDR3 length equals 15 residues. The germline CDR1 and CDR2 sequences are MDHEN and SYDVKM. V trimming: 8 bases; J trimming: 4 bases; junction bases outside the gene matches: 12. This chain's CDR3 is CASSIAGGRLETQYF. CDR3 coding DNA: TGTGCCAGCTCAATCGCAGGGGGCAGGTTAGAGACCCAGTACTTC.

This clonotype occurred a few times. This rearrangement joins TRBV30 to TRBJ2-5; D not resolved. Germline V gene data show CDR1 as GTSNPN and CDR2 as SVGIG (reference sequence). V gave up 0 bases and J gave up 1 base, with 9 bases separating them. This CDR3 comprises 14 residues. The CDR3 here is CAWSVGLIQETQYF. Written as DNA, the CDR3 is TGTGCCTGGAGTGTCGGTCTAATCCAAGAGACCCAGTACTTC.

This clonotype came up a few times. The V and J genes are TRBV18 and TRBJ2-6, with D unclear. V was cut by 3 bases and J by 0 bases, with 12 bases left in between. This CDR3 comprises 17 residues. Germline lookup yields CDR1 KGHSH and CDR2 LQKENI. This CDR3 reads CASSPWTFSSGANVLTF. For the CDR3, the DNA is TGTGCCAGCTCACCGTGGACCTTCAGCTCTGGGGCCAACGTCCTGACTTTC.

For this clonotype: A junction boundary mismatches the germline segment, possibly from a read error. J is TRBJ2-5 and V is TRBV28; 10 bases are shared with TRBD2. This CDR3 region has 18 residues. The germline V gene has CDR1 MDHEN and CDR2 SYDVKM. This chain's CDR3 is CASNQDWLAGVGQETQYF. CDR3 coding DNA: TGCGCCAGCAACCAAGATTGGCTAGCGGGAGTGGGCCAAGAGACCCAGTACTTC.

The CDR3 bases are TGCGCCAGGCCTTATCAGCGGGAGGCCAAAGAGACCCAGTACTTC. Protein product: CARPYQREAKETQYF. The chain has TRBV10-2 and TRBJ2-5; TRBD2 matches at 9 bases. CDR3 size: 15 residues. The germline CDR1 and CDR2 sequences are WSHSY and SAAADI. The ends lost 9 bases at V and 3 bases at J; junction bases unmatched: 11.

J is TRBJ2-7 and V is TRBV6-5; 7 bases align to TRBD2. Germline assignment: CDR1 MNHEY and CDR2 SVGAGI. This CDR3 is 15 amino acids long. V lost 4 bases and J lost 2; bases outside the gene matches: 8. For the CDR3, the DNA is TGTGCCAGCAGTTCCAAGGCTAGCGGAACCTACGAGCAGTACTTC. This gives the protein CASSSKASGTYEQYF.